This passage covers 31 T cell receptor beta chains from one sample sequenced in a study of shared clonotypes between healthy human individuals. Profiling relied on immunoSEQ multiplex PCR, and the TCRdb table lists in-frame clones only, not all of them. The repertoire includes 2,500,000 or so clones, around nine tenths of them detected once, and about 0.13% sits in the top ten. Sequenced sample: naive CD4+ T cells sorted from blood. Specified subset: CD45RA+ positively selected. Receptor source: a man aged 18 to 30 in good health.

The CDR3 sequence: CASSLEVAGPSDTQYF. The DNA for the CDR3 is TGCGCCAGCAGCTTGGAGGTAGCGGGGCCATCAGATACGCAGTATTTT. The chain joins TRBV5-1 to TRBJ2-3; 8 bases are shared with TRBD2. The germline CDR1 and CDR2 sequences are SGHRS and YFSETQ. The CDR3 loop spans 16 amino acids. With V trimmed by 0 bases and J by 4 bases, 7 bases remained unmatched. Based on the CDR3 plus reference TRBV5-1 and TRBJ2-3, the full variable domain is KAGVTQTPRYLIKTRGQQVTLSCSPISGHRSVSWYQQTPGQGLQFLFEYFSETQRNKGNFPGRFSGRQFSNSRSEMNVSTLELGDSALYLCASSLEVAGPSDTQYFGPGTRLTVL.

V usage is TRBV6-5 and J usage is TRBJ1-1, with 9 positions matching TRBD1. Germline CDR1 and CDR2: MNHEY and SVGAGI. The V gene end was trimmed by 1 base and the J gene end by 6 bases; junction bases not matched to a gene: 3. The CDR3 covers 14 residues. CDR3 sequence: CASSYYRGQAEAFF. CDR3 sequence (DNA): TGTGCCAGCAGTTACTACAGGGGGCAAGCTGAAGCTTTCTTT.

V gene TRBV6-5 combines with J gene TRBJ2-7, with D unresolved. Trimming removed 2 bases from V and 1 base from J, with 9 bases in between. Germline values: CDR1 MNHEY, CDR2 SVGAGI. The CDR3 is 14 residues long. Here the CDR3 reads CASSYVRISYEQYF. The CDR3, as DNA: TGTGCCAGCAGTTACGTCAGAATTTCCTACGAGCAGTACTTC.

The chain joins TRBV6-1 to TRBJ2-7, with D possibly being TRBD1 or TRBD2 (5 bases each). Per the germline V gene, CDR1 is MNHNS and CDR2 is SASEGT. Trimming removed 7 bases from V and 2 bases from J, with 15 bases in between. The CDR3 is 14 amino acids. The CDR3 loop reads CASTGTGTTYEQYF. In nucleotides, the CDR3 is TGTGCCAGCACAGGGACCGGGACCACCTACGAGCAGTACTTC.

The rearrangement links TRBV7-2 to TRBJ2-1, with 10 positions matching TRBD2. Germline V gives CDR1 SGHTA, CDR2 FQGNSA. CDR3 size: 18 residues. Losses at the gene ends were 0 bases for V and 5 bases for J; bases not matched to a gene: 10. The CDR3 is CASSLAGARTSGNNEQFF. As DNA, the CDR3 is TGTGCCAGCAGCTTAGCGGGGGCAAGGACTAGCGGCAACAATGAGCAGTTCTTC.

The V gene is TRBV28, the J gene TRBJ1-4; 7 bases are shared with TRBD1. V was clipped by 3 bases and J by 0 bases; unmatched bases: 4. Germline CDR1 and CDR2: MDHEN and SYDVKM. The CDR3 loop spans 16 amino acids. CDR3: CASSFGTAATNEKLFF. The CDR3 DNA follows: TGTGCCAGCAGTTTTGGGACAGCCGCAACTAATGAAAAACTGTTTTTT. Supplemented by reference TRBV28 and TRBJ1-4, the full variable domain reads DVKVTQSSRYLVKRTGEKVFLECVQDMDHENMFWYRQDPGLGLRLIYFSYDVKMKEKGDIPEGYSVSREKKERFSLILESASTNQTSMYLCASSFGTAATNEKLFFGSGTQLSVL.

Details on this clone: Within the sample, other DNA sequences also encode this same CDR3. V gene TRBV2 combines with J gene TRBJ2-7; no clear D gene. Trimming removed 3 bases from V and 6 bases from J, with 9 bases in between. The CDR3 contains 12 residues. Germline values: CDR1 SNHLY, CDR2 FYNNEI. The CDR3 coding sequence is TGTGCCAGCAGTGAGTCGGCGCTCGAGCAGTACTTC. Residues: CASSESALEQYF.

The rearrangement links TRBV11-3 to TRBJ1-1, with D unresolved. The germline V gene encodes CDR1 SGHNT and CDR2 YENEEA. Trimming pared 5 bases from V and 3 bases from J, leaving 13 bases between. This CDR3 comprises 14 residues. The CDR3 region is CASSPSQRDTEAFF. The CDR3 nucleotides are TGTGCCAGCAGCCCTTCCCAGAGGGACACTGAAGCTTTCTTT.

V and J are TRBV9 and TRBJ2-5; TRBD2 agrees at 11 bases. Germline V gives CDR1 SGDLS, CDR2 YYNGEE. V shed 4 bases, J shed 1 base, and the junction held 21 bases outside the gene matches. The CDR3 has 21 amino acids. Written as DNA, the CDR3 is TGTGCCAGCAGCACAGGCCCCGGACAGCCTAGCGGGGGGAGATCCCAAGAGACCCAGTACTTC. It is translated as CASSTGPGQPSGGRSQETQYF. Together with reference TRBV9 and TRBJ2-5, the CDR3 gives the full variable domain: DSGVTQTPKHLITATGQRVTLRCSPRSGDLSVYWYQQSLDQGLQFLIQYYNGEERAKGNILERFSAQQFPDLHSELNLSSLELGDSALYFCASSTGPGQPSGGRSQETQYFGPGTRLLVL.

The V call is TRBV5-6, the J call TRBJ1-1; 8 bases map to TRBD1. Trimming at V came to 5 bases and at J to 7 bases, leaving 7 bases not matched to a gene. The CDR3 has 13 amino acids. CDR1 and CDR2 (germline): SGHDT, YYEEEE. The CDR3 DNA is TGTGCCAGCAGTCCGACAGGGGTTTATGAAGCTTTCTTT. This sequence encodes CASSPTGVYEAFF.

The chain uses TRBV6-6 and TRBJ1-5, with D perhaps matching TRBD1 (5 bases). Trimming stripped 6 bases from V and 0 bases from J, with 12 bases between. The CDR3 totals 15 residues. The germline V gene encodes CDR1 MNHNY and CDR2 SVGAGI (reference sequence). The CDR3 bases are TGTGCCAGCAGCCGGGACGGAGATAGCAATCAGCCCCAGCATTTT. Its protein is CASSRDGDSNQPQHF.

This clone was seen only once. The V gene is TRBV11-3, the J gene TRBJ2-5, with TRBD2 as a possible D gene (7 bases). This CDR3 has 15 amino acids. V lost 0 bases and J 7 bases, leaving 15 bases between the germline ends. Germline lookup yields CDR1 SGHNT and CDR2 YENEEA. The CDR3 loop is CASSLEPGGGGTQYF. In DNA, the CDR3 is TGTGCCAGCAGCTTAGAACCCGGGGGCGGGGGGACCCAGTACTTC.

This chain uses TRBV10-1 with TRBJ2-3; 7 bases are shared with TRBD1. V dropped 5 bases and J dropped 2; count of bases not matched to a gene: 4. CDR1 is WNHNN, CDR2 SYGVQD, per germline (reference sequence). This CDR3 has 14 amino acids. The chain's CDR3 is CASSLGQDTDTQYF. The CDR3 DNA reads as TGCGCCAGCAGTCTTGGACAGGACACAGATACGCAGTATTTT.

The chain combines TRBV5-8 with TRBJ1-5, with D possibly TRBD1 on 6 matching bases. Trimming cost V 3 bases and J 14 bases, with 12 bases left between them. CDR1 and CDR2 (germline): SGHTS, YDEGEE. This CDR3 contains 11 residues. In nucleotides, the CDR3 is TGTGCCAGCAGCTCCCCCAGGGGTAAGCATTTT. This translates into CASSSPRGKHF. The full variable domain, rest sourced from reference TRBV5-8 and TRBJ1-5, is EAGVTQSPTHLIKTRGQQATLRCSPISGHTSVYWYQQALGLGLQFLLWYDEGEERNRGNFPPRFSGRQFPNYSSELNVNALELEDSALYLCASSSPRGKHFGDGTRLSIL.

The CDR3 DNA sequence: TGTGCCAGCAGAGTAGGGACAGGGGATCTCGGGGAGCTGTTTTTT. Protein sequence: CASRVGTGDLGELFF. The V and J genes are TRBV6-6 and TRBJ2-2; 10 bases are shared with TRBD1. V dropped 6 bases and J dropped 7; count of bases not matched to a gene: 8. The length of the CDR3 is 15 residues. Germline-derived CDR1 and CDR2 are MNHNY and SVGAGI (reference sequence).

The CDR3 loop reads CSVGDRLGGNYGYTF. The CDR3 DNA is TGCAGCGTAGGAGACAGGTTGGGGGGGAACTATGGCTACACCTTC. V gene TRBV29-1 combines with J gene TRBJ1-2; possible D gene TRBD1, 6 bases. V lost 6 bases and J 2 bases, leaving 19 bases between the germline ends. The CDR3 contains 15 residues. CDR1 is SQVTM and CDR2 is ANQGSEA in the germline V gene. Drawing the rest from reference TRBV29-1 and TRBJ1-2, the complete variable domain is SAVISQKPSRDICQRGTSLTIQCQVDSQVTMMFWYRQQPGQSLTLIATANQGSEATYESGFVIDKFPISRPNLTFSTLTVSNMSPEDSSIYLCSVGDRLGGNYGYTFGSGTRLTVV.

This chain uses TRBV5-3 with TRBJ2-5; 7 nucleotides match TRBD1. TRBV5-3 is placed among ORFs of uncertain function. CDR3 length: 13 residues. The J segment lost 2 bases and the V segment lost 5 bases, leaving 3 bases of the junction unmatched. CDR3 amino acids: CARRPGQQETQYF. The CDR3, as DNA: TGTGCCAGAAGACCGGGACAGCAAGAGACCCAGTACTTC.

This chain joins TRBV14 and TRBJ1-1; no clear D gene. Looked up from germline, CDR1 is SGHDN and CDR2 is FVKESK. The CDR3 runs 16 residues. Trimming shortened V by 0 bases and J by 6 bases, and 17 bases separated the two germline ends. The CDR3 protein is CASSQDRGKRVPEAFF. CDR3 sequence (DNA): TGTGCCAGCAGCCAAGATCGGGGTAAAAGGGTTCCTGAAGCTTTCTTT.

V gene TRBV6-1 combines with J gene TRBJ1-1; no definite D call. The CDR3 is made up of 13 amino acids. The germline CDR1 and CDR2 sequences are MNHNS and SASEGT. V was trimmed by 5 bases and J by 11 bases, leaving 18 bases between them. The CDR3 region is CASSPDPFARAFF. CDR3 DNA: TGTGCCAGCAGTCCGGACCCTTTCGCTCGGGCTTTCTTT.

This chain links TRBV2 with TRBJ1-4; 8 bases agree with TRBD1. Germline values: CDR1 SNHLY, CDR2 FYNNEI. The length of the CDR3 is 17 residues. Trimming removed 5 bases from V and 7 bases from J; junction bases left unmatched: 15. For the CDR3, the DNA is TGTGCCAGCAGTTCCCGGGACAGGAGCCACGAAGGTGAAAAACTGTTTTTT. It codes for CASSSRDRSHEGEKLFF.

This rearrangement joins TRBV6-1 to TRBJ2-7, with D tentatively TRBD1 or TRBD2 (5 bases each). Trimming removed 3 bases from V and 2 bases from J, with 14 bases in between. The CDR3 consists of 15 residues. Germline lookup yields CDR1 MNHNS and CDR2 SASEGT. CDR3 in DNA: TGTGCCAGCAGTGAGAACGGGGCCATTACCTACGAGCAGTACTTC. Its protein product is CASSENGAITYEQYF.

In this sample, this clone turned up once. The chain links TRBV6-1 to TRBJ2-2; D unresolved. The CDR3 has 15 residues. Trimming took 8 bases from V and 3 from J, leaving 16 bases between them. From germline, CDR1 is MNHNS and CDR2 SASEGT. The CDR3 DNA reads as TGTGCCAGCGTCCTGAACCACCACGACACCGGGGAGCTGTTTTTT. Residues: CASVLNHHDTGELFF.

The chain has TRBV29-1 and TRBJ1-1; D remains unclear. The CDR3 loop spans 13 amino acids. Germline V gene sequence: CDR1 SQVTM, CDR2 ANQGSEA. V dropped 6 bases and J dropped 1 base, with 12 bases sitting between them. CDR3: CSVDHSGNTEAFF. CDR3 nucleotide sequence: TGCAGCGTCGACCACAGTGGGAACACTGAAGCTTTCTTT.

For this clone: The same CDR3 is also encoded by other DNA sequences in this sample. The chain employs TRBV5-1 and TRBJ2-6; no definite D call. The CDR3 length is 15 residues. Trimming removed 0 bases at V and 0 bases at J, with 4 bases between. Per the germline V gene, CDR1 is SGHRS and CDR2 is YFSETQ. Written as DNA, the CDR3 is TGCGCCAGCAGCTTGGTCTCCTCTGGGGCCAACGTCCTGACTTTC. Translating gives CASSLVSSGANVLTF.

The chain combines TRBV5-4 with TRBJ2-1; TRBD1 matches 7 bases. From germline, CDR1 is SGHNT and CDR2 YYREEE (reference sequence). Trimming at V came to 1 base and at J to 6 bases, leaving 10 bases not matched to a gene. CDR3 length: 16 amino acids. This CDR3 reads CASSLMRQGVPNEQFF. For the CDR3, the DNA is TGTGCCAGCAGCTTGATGCGGCAGGGGGTACCCAATGAGCAGTTCTTC.

A word on this clone: In the same sample, other DNA sequences code for this CDR3. The chain joins TRBV7-8 to TRBJ2-7; D might be TRBD2 (6 bases). Trimming left V 8 bases short and J 0 bases short, with 17 bases between. CDR1 is SGHVS, CDR2 FQNEAQ, per germline. CDR3 length equals 15 residues. The CDR3, as DNA: TGTGCCAGCGGACGGGGCGGGACCAGCTCCTACGAGCAGTACTTC. It codes for CASGRGGTSSYEQYF.

The chain combines TRBV6-4 with TRBJ2-7; TRBD2 aligns across 11 bases. V was clipped by 8 bases and J by 2 bases; unmatched bases: 5. CDR1 and CDR2 from the germline V gene are MRHNA and SNTAGT. CDR3 size: 14 residues. The CDR3: CASAKLAGAYEQYF. The CDR3 DNA reads TGTGCCAGCGCCAAACTAGCGGGAGCCTACGAGCAGTACTTC.

This CDR3 is CASTLGRNNEKLFF. CDR3 DNA: TGTGCCAGTACCTTGGGACGGAATAATGAAAAACTGTTTTTT. The V call is TRBV19, the J call TRBJ1-4, with a possible D match to TRBD1 (5 bases). CDR1 and CDR2 from the germline V gene are LNHDA and SQIVND (reference sequence). The CDR3 loop spans 14 amino acids. Trimming shortened V by 7 bases and J by 4 bases, and 13 bases separated the two germline ends.

The J gene is TRBJ2-5, the V gene TRBV7-9; TRBD1 matches 11 bases. The V gene end was trimmed by 5 bases and the J gene end by 3 bases; junction bases not matched to a gene: 2. Looked up from germline, CDR1 is SEHNR and CDR2 is FQNEAQ (reference sequence). The CDR3 spans 14 residues. The CDR3: CASSKGQGEETQYF. As DNA, the CDR3 is TGTGCCAGCAGCAAGGGACAGGGGGAAGAGACCCAGTACTTC. Looking up the rest from reference TRBV7-9 and TRBJ2-5 gives the full variable domain: DTGVSQNPRHKITKRGQNVTFRCDPISEHNRLYWYRQTLGQGPEFLTYFQNEAQLEKSRLLSDRFSAERPKGSFSTLEIQRTEQGDSAMYLCASSKGQGEETQYFGPGTRLLVL.

This rearrangement joins TRBV29-1 to TRBJ2-3; tentative D call: TRBD1 (6 bases). In germline, CDR1 is SQVTM, CDR2 ANQGSEA. Trimming stripped 8 bases from V and 2 bases from J, with 11 bases between. This CDR3 spans 12 amino acids. CDR3 in DNA: TGCAGCACGGGACAAAACACAGATACGCAGTATTTT. Protein product: CSTGQNTDTQYF.

The rearrangement joins TRBV2 to TRBJ2-3, with 7 bases aligning to TRBD2. The germline V gene encodes CDR1 SNHLY and CDR2 FYNNEI. The CDR3 loop spans 15 amino acids. V was clipped by 5 bases and J by 2 bases; unmatched bases: 7. The DNA of the CDR3 is TGTGCCAGCAGTTCAGGACTAGTCCTCACAGATACGCAGTATTTT. As protein: CASSSGLVLTDTQYF.